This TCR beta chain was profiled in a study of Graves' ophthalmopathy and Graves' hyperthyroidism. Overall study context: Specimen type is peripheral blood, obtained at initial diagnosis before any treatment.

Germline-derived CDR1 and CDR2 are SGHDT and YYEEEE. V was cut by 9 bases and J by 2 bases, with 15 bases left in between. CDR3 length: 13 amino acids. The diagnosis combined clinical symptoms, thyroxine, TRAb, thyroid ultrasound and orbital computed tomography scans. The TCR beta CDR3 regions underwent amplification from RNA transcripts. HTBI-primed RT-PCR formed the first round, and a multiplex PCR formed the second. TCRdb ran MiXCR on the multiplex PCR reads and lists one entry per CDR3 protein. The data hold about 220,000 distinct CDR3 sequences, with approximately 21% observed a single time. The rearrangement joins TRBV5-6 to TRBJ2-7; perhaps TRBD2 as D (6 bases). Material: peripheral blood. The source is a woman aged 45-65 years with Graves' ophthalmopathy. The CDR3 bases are TGTGCCACCCACACTAGCAGAGCCTACGAGCAGTACTTC. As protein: CATHTSRAYEQYF.